Following are 5 T cell receptor beta chains from one sample sequenced in a study of shared clonotypes between healthy human individuals (dated by TCRdb to 2018 to 2021). The library was produced with the immunoSEQ multiplex PCR assay. This immuneACCESS table, as held by TCRdb, lists in-frame sequences with V and J called but not all clones. Of the missing ones, under half trace to an unresolved V gene in checked studies; the others have no known cause. Recorded for this sample are over a million clones; about four fifths of them occurred a single time. 0.5% to 0.65% of the sample belongs to the ten largest clones. Sequenced: memory CD4+ T cells from PBMCs. What this sample's cell subset or site label stands for: CD45RA-negative fraction. The receptors come from a man aged 18-30 years in good health. Some clones in this sample may be carry-over from other donors' samples.

As regards this clone: Other DNA sequences within the sample encode an identical CDR3. The chain recombines TRBV18 with TRBJ1-5, with D unclear. There are 13 residues in the CDR3. CDR1 and CDR2 from the germline V gene are KGHSH and LQKENI. V was cut by 3 bases and J by 0 bases, with 3 bases left in between. Here the CDR3 reads CASSPNSNQPQHF. CDR3 nucleotides: TGTGCCAGCTCACCTAATAGCAATCAGCCCCAGCATTTT.

The genes are TRBV27 and TRBJ1-3, with D unclear. The CDR3 spans 14 residues. V gave up 3 bases and J gave up 4 bases, with 10 bases separating them. Germline CDR1 reads MNHEY; CDR2 reads SMNVEV (reference sequence). The CDR3 reads CASSLEAGGNTIYF. DNA of the CDR3: TGTGCCAGCAGTTTGGAAGCGGGGGGAAACACCATATATTTT.

As DNA, the CDR3 is TGTGCCAGCAGTTACTCGGGAATAGGGGGCTGGGGGGAGCTGTTTTTT. Protein product: CASSYSGIGGWGELFF. V usage is TRBV6-5 and J usage is TRBJ2-2; 7 nucleotides match TRBD1. Germline-derived CDR1 and CDR2 are MNHEY and SVGAGI. V dropped 0 bases and J dropped 8; count of bases not matched to a gene: 9. The CDR3 covers 16 residues.

This clone has a single count. The chain recombines TRBV11-2 with TRBJ2-5; 7 bases fit TRBD1. The CDR3 extends over 15 amino acids. Per the germline V gene, CDR1 is SGHAT and CDR2 is FQNNGV. V shed 1 base, J shed 2 bases, and the junction held 4 bases outside the gene matches. The CDR3 nucleotides are TGTGCCAGCAGCTTAGGACCGGGACAGCAAGAGACCCAGTACTTC. It translates to CASSLGPGQQETQYF. Using reference TRBV11-2 and TRBJ2-5 for the parts outside the CDR3, the full variable domain is EAGVAQSPRYKIIEKRQSVAFWCNPISGHATLYWYQQILGQGPKLLIQFQNNGVVDDSQLPKDRFSAERLKGVDSTLKIQPAKLEDSAVYLCASSLGPGQQETQYFGPGTRLLVL.

The chain has TRBV7-6 and TRBJ2-5; tentatively, D is TRBD1 or TRBD2 (7 bases each). The V end lost 5 bases, the J end lost 6 bases, and 19 bases lay between the germline ends. The CDR3 has 15 residues. Germline lookup yields CDR1 SGHVS and CDR2 FNYEAQ. DNA for the CDR3: TGTGCCAGCAGCCCCCTCAGGGGGGGCCTCCAGACCCAGTACTTC. This codes for CASSPLRGGLQTQYF.